This entry lists 14 T cell receptor beta chains sequenced from one sample in a study of cytomegalovirus exposure and HLA in healthy donors. The PCR used 60 Vbeta and 13 Jbeta primers. Assay: immunoSEQ multiplex PCR; the TCRdb copy retains only in-frame clones and omits some. Among around 120,000 clones, roughly 69% were seen once, and the ten largest hold 3.8%. The sample taken for sequencing was PBMCs. The receptors stem from a man in his thirties or forties in good health and CMV-seropositive.

As for this clone: The sample contains more than one DNA sequence encoding this CDR3. J is TRBJ1-5 and V is TRBV27, with D possibly TRBD1 on 5 matching bases. The CDR3 runs to 12 residues. V lost 2 bases and J 7 bases, leaving 6 bases between the germline ends. Germline V gene sequence: CDR1 MNHEY, CDR2 SMNVEV (reference sequence). CDR3 nucleotides: TGTGCCAGCAGTTTACGGGGGCAGCCCCAGCATTTT. This gives the protein CASSLRGQPQHF.

This clone appeared once. The chain recombines TRBV18 with TRBJ1-5; D possibly corresponds to TRBD1 (6 bases). Between the trimmed V and J ends, which lost 6 bases and 8 bases, there was a span of 17 bases. The germline gives CDR1 KGHSH, CDR2 LQKENI. This CDR3 has 14 residues. The CDR3 sequence is CASSPRGGAEPQHF. The DNA for the CDR3 is TGTGCCAGCTCCCCTCGGGGGGGGGCTGAGCCCCAGCATTTT.

This clone was seen a handful of times. The chain combines TRBV6-1 with TRBJ1-1; D is ambiguous. Germline loops: CDR1 MNHNS, CDR2 SASEGT. V was trimmed by 4 bases and J by 1 base, leaving 16 bases between them. The CDR3 consists of 16 residues. The CDR3 protein is CASSGMRETANTEAFF. CDR3 DNA sequence: TGTGCCAGCAGTGGTATGAGGGAAACGGCGAACACTGAAGCTTTCTTT.

The genes are TRBV10-3 and TRBJ1-2; D unresolved. The CDR3 has 15 residues. V lost 3 bases and J lost 5, with 16 bases in between. In germline, CDR1 is ENHRY, CDR2 SYGVKD. The CDR3 protein is CAISDVTLGGYGYTF. The CDR3 DNA sequence: TGTGCCATCAGTGATGTGACGCTGGGAGGTTATGGCTACACCTTC.

This rearrangement joins TRBV6-5 to TRBJ2-3, with D perhaps matching TRBD2 (5 bases). The CDR3 has 13 residues. Trimming took off 6 bases at V and 5 bases at J, with 12 bases between the two ends. Germline lookup yields CDR1 MNHEY and CDR2 SVGAGI. The CDR3: CASSHLEGDTQYF. CDR3 nucleotide sequence: TGTGCCAGCAGCCATCTCGAGGGAGATACGCAGTATTTT.

V is TRBV29-1 and J is TRBJ2-5, with 8 bases matching TRBD1. The CDR3 spans 14 residues. Germline V gene sequence: CDR1 SQVTM, CDR2 ANQGSEA. V dropped 6 bases and J dropped 2; count of bases not matched to a gene: 8. CDR3 in amino acids: CSVDRTGKQETQYF. The CDR3, as DNA: TGCAGCGTAGATAGGACAGGGAAGCAAGAGACCCAGTACTTC.

This clone occurred a few times. This chain joins TRBV19 and TRBJ1-1, with D perhaps TRBD1 (6 bases). Germline V gene data show CDR1 as LNHDA and CDR2 as SQIVND (reference sequence). This CDR3 spans 17 amino acids. The ends were cut back, 7 bases at V and 5 bases at J, with 26 bases in the middle. CDR3 protein: CASTSLWGRRTRTEAFF. In nucleotides, the CDR3 is TGTGCCAGTACGTCGTTGTGGGGGCGGAGGACGAGGACTGAAGCTTTCTTT.

The sample holds one count of this clone. J is TRBJ2-1 and V is TRBV5-4; tentatively, D is TRBD1 (5 bases). Between the trimmed V and J ends, which lost 2 bases and 6 bases, there was a span of 18 bases. From germline, CDR1 is SGHNT and CDR2 YYREEE (reference sequence). The CDR3 runs to 16 residues. CDR3 residues: CASSLESGYRLNEQFF. The CDR3, as DNA: TGTGCCAGCAGCTTAGAATCCGGGTACAGGCTCAATGAGCAGTTCTTC.

This clone has only a few counts. The junction departs from germline at one end; a sequencing error may be responsible. The same CDR3 can be traced to other DNA sequences in this sample. The chain recombines TRBV2 with TRBJ2-7; D is undetermined. Germline loops: CDR1 SNHLY, CDR2 FYNNEI. The CDR3 runs 11 residues. The CDR3 here is CEQKAAYEQYF. CDR3 in DNA: TGCGAGCAGAAGGCGGCATACGAGCAGTACTTC.

The chain links TRBV5-4 to TRBJ1-1; D might be TRBD1 (5 bases). CDR3 length: 15 residues. V was shortened by 3 bases and J by 0 bases, with 12 bases between the two germline ends. CDR1 SGHNT and CDR2 YYREEE come from the germline V gene (reference sequence). CDR3 sequence reads: CASSWGGWMNTEAFF. CDR3 DNA: TGTGCCAGCAGCTGGGGGGGGTGGATGAACACTGAAGCTTTCTTT.

The gene calls are TRBV21-1 and TRBJ1-2; TRBD1 is the table's D call and was not checked against the DNA. TRBV21-1 is an annotated pseudogene. This CDR3 region has 15 residues. CDR3 DNA sequence: TGTGCCAGCAGCAAAACAGGGGAAGTCAGGTATGGCTACACCTTC. It encodes CASSKTGEVRYGYTF.

The DNA for the CDR3 is TGCGCCAGCAGCCGGGACACGGGGACTGAAGCTTTCTTT. Translation gives CASSRDTGTEAFF. The chain has TRBV4-1 and TRBJ1-1; the D gene is possibly TRBD1 (6 bases). The V end was cut by 4 bases, the J end by 5 bases, with 11 bases between. This CDR3 has 13 amino acids. Germline loops: CDR1 MGHRA, CDR2 YSYEKL.

The CDR3 sequence is CASSGDDRGRNGYTF. The DNA of the CDR3 is TGTGCCAGCAGTGGGGATGACAGGGGGCGGAATGGCTACACCTTC. The gene calls are TRBV6-5 and TRBJ1-2, with 10 bases identical to TRBD1. Germline-derived CDR1 and CDR2 are MNHEY and SVGAGI. The CDR3 contains 15 residues. V gave up 5 bases and J gave up 6 bases; unmatched junction bases: 9.

The rearrangement links TRBV5-1 to TRBJ1-2, with D tentatively TRBD1 (6 bases). The CDR3 loop spans 14 amino acids. V lost 2 bases and J lost 2, with 10 bases in between. Germline loops: CDR1 SGHRS, CDR2 YFSETQ. The CDR3 DNA is TGCGCCAGCAGCTTAGGGGGGGAGAACTATGGCTACACCTTC. This gives the protein CASSLGGENYGYTF.